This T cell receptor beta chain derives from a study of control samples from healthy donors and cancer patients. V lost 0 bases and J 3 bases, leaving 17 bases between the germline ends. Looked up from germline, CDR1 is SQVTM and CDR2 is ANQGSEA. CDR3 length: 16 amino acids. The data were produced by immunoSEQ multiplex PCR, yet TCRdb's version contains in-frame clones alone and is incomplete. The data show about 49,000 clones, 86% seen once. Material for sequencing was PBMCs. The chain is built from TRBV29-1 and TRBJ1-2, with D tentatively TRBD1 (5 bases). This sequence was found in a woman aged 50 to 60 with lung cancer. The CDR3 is CSVEDWLAGTDYGYTF. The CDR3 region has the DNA TGCAGCGTTGAAGACTGGCTGGCAGGGACGGACTATGGCTACACCTTC. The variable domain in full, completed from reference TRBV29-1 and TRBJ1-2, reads SAVISQKPSRDICQRGTSLTIQCQVDSQVTMMFWYRQQPGQSLTLIATANQGSEATYESGFVIDKFPISRPNLTFSTLTVSNMSPEDSSIYLCSVEDWLAGTDYGYTFGSGTRLTVV.